The 10 T cell receptor beta chains given below trace back to one sample, sequenced in a study of T cell clonotyping in hematopoietic cell transplantation. Some clones are missing from TCRdb's copy, which holds only in-frame ones; the method was immunoSEQ multiplex PCR. The sample lists about 45,000 clones, about 93% occurring once. The sequenced sample was peripheral blood mononuclear cells. These receptors were collected from a woman between 50 and 59 years old in good health. Some clones in this sample may be carry-over from other donors' samples.

The rearrangement links TRBV19 to TRBJ2-2, with TRBD1 identical over 11 bases. V lost 5 bases to trimming and J lost 0 bases; unmatched junction nucleotides: 11. The CDR3 has 19 residues. Germline V gene data show CDR1 as LNHDA and CDR2 as SQIVND (reference sequence). The CDR3 protein is CASSSIGQGATTNTGELFF. In DNA, the CDR3 is TGTGCCAGTAGTTCAATCGGACAGGGGGCCACTACGAACACCGGGGAGCTGTTTTTT.

The chain combines TRBV2 with TRBJ1-1, with D unclear. Looked up from germline, CDR1 is SNHLY and CDR2 is FYNNEI. Trimming left V 5 bases short and J 0 bases short, with 7 bases between. The CDR3 loop spans 13 amino acids. CDR3 DNA: TGTGCCAGCAGTTATGAAATGAACACTGAAGCTTTCTTT. Encoded protein: CASSYEMNTEAFF.

The rearrangement joins TRBV30 to TRBJ2-7; D may be TRBD1 (5 bases). The CDR3 runs to 11 residues. CDR1 is GTSNPN, CDR2 SVGIG, per germline (reference sequence). Between the trimmed V and J ends, which lost 5 bases and 2 bases, there was a span of 7 bases. CDR3 in amino acids: CAWGAAYEQYF. The CDR3 bases are TGTGCCTGGGGGGCAGCCTACGAGCAGTACTTC.

The gene calls are TRBV29-1 and TRBJ1-3; D not certain. V was pared by 6 bases and J by 5 bases, with 8 bases between. The germline V gene has CDR1 SQVTM and CDR2 ANQGSEA. The CDR3 has 11 residues. The CDR3: CSVLFRNTIYF. Written as DNA, the CDR3 is TGCAGCGTCCTTTTCAGAAACACCATATATTTT.

This clone was detected only once. This chain links TRBV27 with TRBJ1-6; D uncertain. Germline CDR1 MNHEY, CDR2 SMNVEV (reference sequence). V was trimmed by 2 bases and J by 0 bases, leaving 11 bases between them. The CDR3 runs to 17 residues. CDR3: CASSLRVQSSYNSPLHF. Here the CDR3 DNA reads TGTGCCAGCAGTTTAAGGGTTCAGAGCTCCTATAATTCACCCCTCCACTTT.

The genes are TRBV27 and TRBJ2-5; no clear D gene. Germline CDR1 MNHEY, CDR2 SMNVEV (reference sequence). Trimming removed 6 bases at V and 4 bases at J, with 6 bases between. The CDR3 covers 11 residues. This CDR3 reads CASRKGETQYF. DNA of the CDR3: TGTGCCAGCAGGAAGGGAGAGACCCAGTACTTC.

The genes are TRBV19 and TRBJ1-1, with D uncertain. In germline, CDR1 is LNHDA, CDR2 SQIVND (reference sequence). This CDR3 spans 16 amino acids. V dropped 3 bases and J dropped 1 base, with 15 bases sitting between them. The CDR3 region is CASSMWWSTGNTEAFF. For the CDR3, the DNA is TGTGCCAGTAGTATGTGGTGGTCGACGGGGAACACTGAAGCTTTCTTT. Together with reference TRBV19 and TRBJ1-1, the CDR3 gives the full variable domain: DGGITQSPKYLFRKEGQNVTLSCEQNLNHDAMYWYRQDPGQGLRLIYYSQIVNDFQKGDIAEGYSVSREKKESFPLTVTSAQKNPTAFYLCASSMWWSTGNTEAFFGQGTRLTVV.

This chain connects TRBV19 to TRBJ1-5; D not resolved. Germline V CDR1 and CDR2: LNHDA, SQIVND (reference sequence). This CDR3 is 15 amino acids long. V was pared by 0 bases and J by 9 bases, with 15 bases between. The CDR3: CASSIDPGLGGPQHF. CDR3 DNA: TGTGCCAGTAGTATAGACCCTGGACTCGGCGGGCCCCAGCATTTT.

The rearrangement joins TRBV6-7 to TRBJ2-2, with 7 bases identical to TRBD1. TRBV6-7 is labeled an ORF, and its function is uncertain. The V and J ends lost 2 bases and 4 bases, in that order; junction bases with no gene match: 4. The CDR3 is 15 residues long. This chain's CDR3 is CASSYPGTATGELFF. The CDR3 region has the DNA TGTGCCAGCAGTTACCCCGGGACAGCCACCGGGGAGCTGTTTTTT.

The J gene is TRBJ2-3, the V gene TRBV11-1; no clear D. V lost 5 bases to trimming and J lost 0 bases, with 15 bases between them. This CDR3 has 16 amino acids. Per germline, CDR1 SGHAT and CDR2 FQDESV (reference sequence). The CDR3 DNA reads as TGTGCCAGCAGCCTCCGAAGGTATCCTAGCACAGATACGCAGTATTTT. It translates to CASSLRRYPSTDTQYF.